This T cell receptor (beta chain) was documented in a study of blood T cell repertoires in COVID-19. Generated by immunoSEQ multiplex PCR, the TCRdb table keeps only in-frame clones and is missing some. The sample lists more than 200,000 clones; about nine tenths were seen once. Trimming took off 5 bases at V and 4 bases at J, with 17 bases between the two ends. Per the germline V gene, CDR1 is ENHRY and CDR2 is SYGVKD. This CDR3 comprises 16 residues. The sequencing sample was made of PBMCs or T cells enriched from blood (not recorded which). This clonotype was obtained from a man aged 35-49 years who had recovered from COVID-19. The rearrangement joins TRBV10-3 to TRBJ2-2, with a tentative D call TRBD1 (5 bases). In DNA form, the CDR3 reads TGTGCCATCAGTCACTTACAGGCCCGTGGCACCGGGGAGCTGTTTTTT. Translation gives CAISHLQARGTGELFF.